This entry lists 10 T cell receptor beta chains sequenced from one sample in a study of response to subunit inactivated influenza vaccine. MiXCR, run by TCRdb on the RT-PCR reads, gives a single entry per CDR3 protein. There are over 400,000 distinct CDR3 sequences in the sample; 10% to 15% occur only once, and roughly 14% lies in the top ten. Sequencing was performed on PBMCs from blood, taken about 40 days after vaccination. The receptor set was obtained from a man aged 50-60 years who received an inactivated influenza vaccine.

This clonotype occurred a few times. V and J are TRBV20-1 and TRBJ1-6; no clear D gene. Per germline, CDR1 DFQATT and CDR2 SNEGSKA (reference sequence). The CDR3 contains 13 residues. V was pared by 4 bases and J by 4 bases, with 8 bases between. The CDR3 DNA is TGCAGTGCTACGGCCGTATATAATTCACCCCTCCACTTT. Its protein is CSATAVYNSPLHF.

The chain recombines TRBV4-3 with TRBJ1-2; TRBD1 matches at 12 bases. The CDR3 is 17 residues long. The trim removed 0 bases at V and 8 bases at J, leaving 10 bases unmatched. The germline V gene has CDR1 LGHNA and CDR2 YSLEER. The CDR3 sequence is CASSQDNLGQGAGGYTF. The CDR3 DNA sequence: TGCGCCAGCAGCCAAGATAATTTGGGACAGGGGGCAGGGGGCTACACCTTC.

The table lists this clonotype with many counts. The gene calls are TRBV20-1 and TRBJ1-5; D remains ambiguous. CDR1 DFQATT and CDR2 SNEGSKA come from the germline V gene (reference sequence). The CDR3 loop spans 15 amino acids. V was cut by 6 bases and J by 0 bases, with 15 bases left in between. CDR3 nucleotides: TGCAGTGCCAGACCTGCGGTAATTAGCAATCAGCCCCAGCATTTT. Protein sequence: CSARPAVISNQPQHF.

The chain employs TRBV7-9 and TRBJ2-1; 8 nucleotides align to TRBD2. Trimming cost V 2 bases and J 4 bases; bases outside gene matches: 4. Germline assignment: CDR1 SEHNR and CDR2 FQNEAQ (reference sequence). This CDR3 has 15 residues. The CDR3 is CASSLTTSVYNEQFF. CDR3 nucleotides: TGTGCCAGCAGCTTAACGACTAGCGTATACAATGAGCAGTTCTTC.

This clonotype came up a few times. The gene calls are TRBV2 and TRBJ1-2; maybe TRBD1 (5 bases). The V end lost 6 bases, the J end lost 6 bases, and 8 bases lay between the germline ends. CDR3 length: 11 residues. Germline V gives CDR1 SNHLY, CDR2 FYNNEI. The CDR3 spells CASSPTDGYTF. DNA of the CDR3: TGTGCCAGCAGCCCGACAGATGGCTACACCTTC. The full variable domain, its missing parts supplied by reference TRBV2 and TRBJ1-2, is EPEVTQTPSHQVTQMGQEVILRCVPISNHLYFYWYRQILGQKVEFLVSFYNNEISEKSEIFDDQFSVERPDGSNFTLKIRSTKLEDSAMYFCASSPTDGYTFGSGTRLTVV.

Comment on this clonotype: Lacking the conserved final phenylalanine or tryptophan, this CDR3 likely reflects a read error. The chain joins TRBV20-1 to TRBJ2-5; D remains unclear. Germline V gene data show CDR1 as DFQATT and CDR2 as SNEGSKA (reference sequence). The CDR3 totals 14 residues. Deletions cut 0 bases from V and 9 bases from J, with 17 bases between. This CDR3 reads CSARDLGPGWPQYL. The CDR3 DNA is TGCAGTGCTAGAGATCTGGGTCCTGGGTGGCCCCAGTACCTC.

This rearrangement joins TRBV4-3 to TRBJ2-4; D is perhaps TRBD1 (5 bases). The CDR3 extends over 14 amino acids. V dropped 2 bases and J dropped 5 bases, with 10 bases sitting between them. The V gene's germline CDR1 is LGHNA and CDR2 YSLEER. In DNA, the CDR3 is TGCGCCAGCAGCCAAAGAACCAGGGAAAACATTCAGTACTTC. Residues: CASSQRTRENIQYF.

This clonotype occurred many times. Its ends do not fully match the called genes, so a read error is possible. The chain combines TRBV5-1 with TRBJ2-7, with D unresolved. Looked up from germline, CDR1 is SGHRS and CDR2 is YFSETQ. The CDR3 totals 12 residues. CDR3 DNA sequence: TGTGCCAGCAGCTTAGACGGCTACGAGCAGTACTTC. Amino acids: CASSLDGYEQYF.

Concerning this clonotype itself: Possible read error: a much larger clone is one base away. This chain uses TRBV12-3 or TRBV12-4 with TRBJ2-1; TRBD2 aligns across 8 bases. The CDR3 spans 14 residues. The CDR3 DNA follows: TGTGCCAGCCGTTTAGGGGTAGCGGGATTTCGGCAGTTCTTC. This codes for CASRLGVAGFRQFF.

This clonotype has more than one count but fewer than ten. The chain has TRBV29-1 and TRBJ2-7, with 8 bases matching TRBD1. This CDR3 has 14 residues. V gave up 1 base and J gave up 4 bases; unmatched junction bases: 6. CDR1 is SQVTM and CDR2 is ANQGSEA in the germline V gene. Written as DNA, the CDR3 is TGCAGCGTTGAAGCCGGGACAGGCATTTACGAGCAGTACTTC. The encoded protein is CSVEAGTGIYEQYF.